This record looks at one T cell receptor (beta chain) sequence and its context. Its cognate antigen is unknown. These data originate in a study of cytomegalovirus exposure and HLA in healthy donors. Study at large: The use of the same platform for the roughly 130 validation repertoires and the approximately 690 first-cohort repertoires was reported by a later analysis. Whole-study findings and limits: The study put 150 to 200 TCR beta chains on its list as cytomegalovirus-associated. Most TCR sequences proved rare, with some public TCRs found in many donors.

The CDR3 runs 15 residues. Trimming took off 1 base at V and 5 bases at J, with 15 bases between the two ends. CDR1 MDHEN and CDR2 SYDVKM come from the germline V gene. The validation cohort, a group of roughly 120 subjects, included the donors and was separate from the roughly 670-subject first cohort. Sequencing was performed with immunoSEQ multiplex PCR; in TCRdb, only in-frame clones are kept and a portion is missing. The table has roughly 60,000 clones, roughly 96% seen once. The chain couples TRBV28 to TRBJ2-7; D is ambiguous. This TCR came from a woman between 18 and 29 years old in good health and CMV-seropositive. Sequenced input: PBMCs. CDR3 bases: TGTGCCAGCAGTTTATTGGATCCAGGCAGCAACGAGCAGTACTTC. It yields the protein CASSLLDPGSNEQYF.